This T cell receptor (beta chain) was sequenced during a study of neurological immune-mediated disorders (dated by TCRdb to the late 2010s). For the wider study: Peripheral blood TCR-beta repertoires from patients with HTLV-I-associated myelopathy (HAM/TSP), patients with multiple sclerosis, and healthy controls were compared in the study using UMI-based sequencing. Alongside PBMC samples, the set of some 100 TCR-beta libraries contained longitudinal samples, technical triplicates, and paired CD4+ and CD8+ T-cell subsets that had been sorted. The cohort was made up of 68 subjects, consisting of some 14 HAM/TSP patients, 34 multiple sclerosis patients and approximately 20 healthy controls. What the study reported, not specific to this receptor: TCR clonal expansion was greatest in HAM/TSP patients and smallest in MS patients, who ranked below even healthy controls. Across subjects, expanded clones never shared an identical CDR3 amino acid sequence, which suggests that the TCR-beta repertoires in every group were private.

The healthy controls were volunteers from a blood bank in Maryland, USA. For unsorted PBMC libraries, 2 million PBMCs were used after storage in RNAlater at -80 degrees C until RNA extraction. PBMCs were separated from peripheral blood using Ficoll-Hypaque density gradient centrifugation and then cryopreserved in liquid nitrogen. This clonotype was recorded at least ten times. This clone's antigen is unknown. Base quality data are lacking; no much larger clone is found one base away. cDNA synthesis used template-switch 5'RACE with a primer carrying a 10-nucleotide random unique molecular identifier tagging each TCR transcript. Every sequencing run yielded over 170 million TCR-beta sequences covering 15-18 subjects. Total RNA was extracted with the RNeasy kit. The KAPA Real-time Library Amplification kit was used to amplify TCR-beta VDJ regions with primers for the TCR constant region and the 5'RACE anchor. A first PCR added sample indexes and Illumina adaptors, and a second PCR then raised library yield. The roughly 650 bp TCR product was size-selected on a 2% E-gel SizeSelection system after Ampure bead purification. Before pooling, library quality was assessed on a Bioanalyzer, concentration was determined with Qubit, and library quantification was performed with the Kapa Library Quantification kit. Libraries were sequenced paired-end 2 x 150 bp on an Illumina HiSeq 2500. To increase sequence diversity, about 25-31% phiX was spiked into each library pool. In the authors' own workflow: Quality-filtered reads were processed with the UMI-based MiGEC pipeline, and over 80% of raw TCR sequences were removed by the MiGEC pipeline during error correction. IMGT germline references were used for alignment of VDJ genes, and clonotypes were defined by a unique CDR3 amino acid sequence together with V-J genes. VDJtools evaluated clonal expansion, Shannon diversity and CDR3 relatedness (CalcPairwiseDistances, ClusterSamples); CLCbio workbench built phylogenetic trees. Clones with at least 8 unique UMIs were defined as expanded, with this threshold being based on coefficient-of-variation modelling across technical triplicates. TCRdb took the public reads, trimmed them with fastp at Q25, ran MiXCR for clone calling and kept in-frame beta chains. One record per CDR3 amino acid sequence lists the most common genes and DNA. The V and J calls, along with clone size, are taken from TCRdb and not from the paper's own processing. For this sample the table gives approximately 32,000 distinct CDR3 sequences, of which roughly 7.3% were detected only once. The biggest ten clones account for less than 4.5% of the sample.

V is cut back by 5 bases and J by 1 base, with 6 bases in the junction unmatched. The cysteine opens and the phenylalanine closes a CDR3 of 16 amino acids. Left in the record is the CDR3 DNA by itself, 48 bases read in frame from the first base. From a lookup of the germline V gene, CDR1 and CDR2 are SGHVS and FQNEAQ. The clonotype comes from a woman in her thirties or forties in good health. Material: PBMCs. The V and J genes are TRBV7-8 and TRBJ2-2; 8 nucleotides in the junction match TRBD2. DNA sequence: TGTGCCAGCAGCCCCAGGACTAGCTTGAACACCGGGGAGCTGTTTTTT. This gives the protein CASSPRTSLNTGELFF.